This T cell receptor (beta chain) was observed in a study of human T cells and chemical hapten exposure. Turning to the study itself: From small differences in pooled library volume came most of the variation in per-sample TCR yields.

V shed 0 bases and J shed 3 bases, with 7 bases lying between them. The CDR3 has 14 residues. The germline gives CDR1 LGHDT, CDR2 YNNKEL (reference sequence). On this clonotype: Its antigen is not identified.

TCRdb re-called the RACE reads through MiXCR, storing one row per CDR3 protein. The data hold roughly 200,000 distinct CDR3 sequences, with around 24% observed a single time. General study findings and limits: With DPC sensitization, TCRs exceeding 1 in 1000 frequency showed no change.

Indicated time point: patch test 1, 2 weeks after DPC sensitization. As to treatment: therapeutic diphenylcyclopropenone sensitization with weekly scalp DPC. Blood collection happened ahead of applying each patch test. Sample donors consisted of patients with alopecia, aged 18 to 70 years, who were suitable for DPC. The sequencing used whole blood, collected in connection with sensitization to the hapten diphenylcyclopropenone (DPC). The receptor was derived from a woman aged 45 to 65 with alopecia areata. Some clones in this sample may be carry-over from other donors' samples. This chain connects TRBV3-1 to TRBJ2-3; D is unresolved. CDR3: CASSQEVGTDTQYF. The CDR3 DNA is TGTGCCAGCAGCCAAGAAGTGGGGACAGATACGCAGTATTTT.